This T cell receptor (beta chain) was profiled in a study of regulatory T cells in long-lasting Graves disease. Ten or more counts support this clonotype. A junction boundary mismatches the germline segment, possibly from a read error. Looked up from germline, CDR1 is SGHRS and CDR2 is YFSETQ. The CDR3 contains 14 residues. This sample's time point: newly diagnosed GD, antithyroid drugs for less than 3 months. TCR sequences were obtained from RNA taken from PBMCs. The TCR beta library used iRepertoire HTBI primers with Arm-PCR amplification of CDR3. TCRdb recomputed calls from the multiplex PCR reads with MiXCR, one row per CDR3 protein. This sample has over 350,000 distinct CDR3 sequences, with around 13% found just once. The sample also formed part of further work on T cells in Graves' hyperthyroidism and ophthalmopathy. That study reports: In simple terms, a model built on 13 V-J features told ophthalmopathy apart from stable hyperthyroidism.

Specimen: peripheral blood mononuclear cells (PBMCs), collected at new diagnosis, from a patient treated with antithyroid drugs. The rearrangement joins TRBV5-1 to TRBJ1-1; no clear D gene. This TCR was sampled from a woman between 50 and 59 years old with Graves disease. The CDR3 nucleotides are TGTGCCAGCAGCCGACCGCCGGTGAACACTGAAGCTTTCTTT. This codes for CASSRPPVNTEAFF.